This entry lists 9 T cell receptor beta chains sequenced from one sample in a study of blood T cell repertoires in COVID-19. Profiled with immunoSEQ multiplex PCR; TCRdb holds only in-frame clones, not every one. The data hold 250,000 to 300,000 clones, with around 86% observed a single time. Specimen: peripheral blood. The receptor set was obtained from a woman between 25 and 40 years old with active or convalescent COVID-19.

The CDR3 loop reads CASSFGTSGYEQYF. The CDR3, as DNA: TGTGCCAGCAGCTTCGGGACTAGCGGCTACGAGCAGTACTTC. The chain recombines TRBV7-6 with TRBJ2-7, with TRBD2 matching 11 bases. Germline lookup yields CDR1 SGHVS and CDR2 FNYEAQ. V was clipped by 3 bases and J by 3 bases; unmatched bases: 1. This CDR3 spans 14 amino acids.

The chain has TRBV7-2 and TRBJ2-3; D is uncertain. Looked up from germline, CDR1 is SGHTA and CDR2 is FQGNSA. Between the trimmed V and J ends, which lost 5 bases and 2 bases, there was a span of 14 bases. The CDR3 is made up of 15 amino acids. In DNA, the CDR3 is TGTGCCAGCAGCCCGACCGGCGGAACCACAGATACGCAGTATTTT. Protein sequence: CASSPTGGTTDTQYF.

The chain joins TRBV9 to TRBJ1-2, with 9 bases lining up with TRBD1. Germline trimming cut 7 bases from V and 2 bases from J; bases unmatched to any gene: 9. The V gene's germline CDR1 is SGDLS and CDR2 YYNGEE. This CDR3 has 15 amino acids. DNA of the CDR3: TGTGCCAGCTCGAATACCGGGACAGGGAACTATGGCTACACCTTC. Protein sequence: CASSNTGTGNYGYTF.

For the CDR3, the DNA is TGTGCCAGCAGCTTAGCCCTCCGAGGCAGTGGGGAGTATGGCTACACCTTC. Its translation is CASSLALRGSGEYGYTF. This chain connects TRBV7-9 to TRBJ1-2; no definite D call. V dropped 0 bases and J dropped 5 bases, with 19 bases sitting between them. This CDR3 is built from 17 residues. The germline gives CDR1 SEHNR, CDR2 FQNEAQ (reference sequence).

The chain combines TRBV30 with TRBJ1-5; maybe TRBD1 (6 bases). The germline gives CDR1 GTSNPN, CDR2 SVGIG (reference sequence). The CDR3 extends over 16 amino acids. The germline V and J ends were trimmed by 1 base and 4 bases, with 17 bases remaining between them. The CDR3 reads CAWSEIRGNSNQPQHF. DNA of the CDR3: TGTGCCTGGAGTGAAATCAGGGGAAATTCGAATCAGCCCCAGCATTTT.

V is TRBV7-8 and J is TRBJ1-1, with D hard to call. CDR3 length: 15 amino acids. Trimming left V 0 bases short and J 0 bases short, with 8 bases between. Germline CDR1 is SGHVS and CDR2 is FQNEAQ. CDR3 DNA: TGTGCCAGCAGCTTAGCGAGGGAAATGAACACTGAAGCTTTCTTT. It encodes CASSLAREMNTEAFF.

This clone was seen a handful of times. This sequence joins TRBV18 and TRBJ1-2; D gene unclear. In germline, CDR1 is KGHSH, CDR2 LQKENI. The ends were cut back, 4 bases at V and 7 bases at J, with 13 bases in the middle. CDR3 length equals 13 residues. DNA of the CDR3: TGTGCCAGCTCACGGGTCCGGGAAGCTGGCTACACCTTC. This sequence encodes CASSRVREAGYTF.

The chain is built from TRBV2 and TRBJ1-5; D ambiguous. The germline V gene encodes CDR1 SNHLY and CDR2 FYNNEI. The CDR3 is 16 residues long. With 8 bases removed from V and 2 bases from J, the gap between germline ends came to 19 bases. Here the CDR3 reads CASLEGTREGNQPQHF. The CDR3, as DNA: TGTGCCAGCCTAGAGGGTACTAGGGAGGGCAATCAGCCCCAGCATTTT.

As regards this clone: This specimen includes other DNA sequences encoding the same CDR3. The chain joins TRBV9 to TRBJ2-5; 7 bases match TRBD2. The trim removed 2 bases at V and 2 bases at J, leaving 0 bases unmatched. The germline V gene has CDR1 SGDLS and CDR2 YYNGEE. This CDR3 comprises 13 residues. The CDR3 DNA follows: TGTGCCAGCAGCGTCGGGGGGCAAGAGACCCAGTACTTC. Its translation: CASSVGGQETQYF.